This TCR beta chain was profiled in a study of blood T cell repertoires in COVID-19 (dated by TCRdb to 2020 to 2021). Study-level background: Samples from collaborators originated in the United States, Italy and Spain and spanned both the acute and convalescent phases of COVID-19. The material from the prospective study consisted of cDNA or gDNA derived from T cells, B-cell-depleted T cells, or PBMCs. Subjects who had been exposed to COVID-19, were actively infected with it, or had recovered from it provided the deeply sampled blood TCRbeta repertoires that made up the dataset. The repertoires were released in a freely available public database meant as a resource for research on the immune response to SARS-CoV-2. Samples came from the ongoing ImmuneRACE study (first 160 participants) plus 1,254 subjects from 6 global collaborators. The sample metadata nearly always contained a de-identified subject ID, COVID-19 status, age in years and sex. Where available, HLA class I and class II types were taken from metadata supplied by the sample provider and were not determined by assay-based typing.

One collaborating source in Seattle enrolled patients during active infection and followed them longitudinally through the course of disease. Whole blood was collected in K2EDTA tubes by collaborating institutions according to the institutions' own protocols. For TCRbeta analysis, collaborators shipped samples in one of three forms: frozen whole blood, isolated PBMCs, or DNA extracted from either of those sample types. The CDR3 goes from the cysteine to the phenylalanine over 14 residues. The retained sequence is limited to the CDR3, 42 bases, with the frame set at the first base. In the germline V gene (reference sequence), CDR1 corresponds to SEHNR and CDR2 to FQNEAQ. V and J are trimmed by 5 bases and 4 bases, and the gene matches miss 8 bases of the junction. Study-wide conclusions, independent of this receptor: How much clinical and demographic metadata was included differed by source and by participant, and the metadata was provided uncurated.

The immunoSEQ Assay, a bias-controlled multiplex PCR, was used to amplify TCRbeta CDR3 regions from genomic DNA. The study's own analysis went as follows. Nucleated cell counts per sample were estimated from amplification of reference gene primers within the assay. To quantify the absolute abundance of each unique TCRbeta CDR3 rearrangement, sequence reads were collapsed and filtered. For each sample, productive Simpson clonality was calculated as the square root of Simpson's diversity index over productive rearrangements. The clones in this table, taken by TCRdb from immuneACCESS, are in-frame only. Not every clone is retained; where verified, under half of the shortfall comes from an unresolved V gene, and the cause of the rest is unknown. That table is the source of V, J and clone size, and D and trimming were worked out from the DNA. Counted in this sample were about 270,000 clones; roughly 90% of them appeared once. Approximately 12% of the sample rests with the top ten.

Turning to this clone: Its antigen specificity is not known. Per-nucleotide qualities are absent, and no much larger clonotype sits a single base away.

The sequenced material came from peripheral blood. The clonotype originates from a woman in her twenties or thirties with COVID-19, enrolled during active disease. The chain uses TRBV7-9 and TRBJ2-7; 7 middle bases align to TRBD1. The bases are TGTGCCAGCAGCGACGGGACAGCATTTTACGAGCAGTACTTC. Its translation is CASSDGTAFYEQYF.